This is a list of T cell receptor beta chains from one sample in a study of identical twins. Via MiXCR, TCRdb re-called the 5' RACE reads, giving one row per CDR3 protein. The data hold 400,000 to 500,000 distinct CDR3 sequences, with under 20% observed a single time. The sequencing sample was made of naive T cells sorted from blood. The source of these receptors is a man in his fifties or sixties in good health. Both conserved end residues are part of each CDR3. Fields, in order: clone size, V gene, J gene, D gene, CDR3 DNA, CDR3 protein. A D gene is named only where the DNA matches it firmly. Some rows mark clone size as missing; the rest say once, few, many or name a class of expanded clone.

clone size: many
V gene: TRBV5-1
J gene: TRBJ1-4
D gene: NA
CDR3 DNA: TGCGCCAGCAGACTACAACCGGGACAAGGCCCGGAAAAACTGTTTTTT
CDR3 protein: CASRLQPGQGPEKLFF

clone size: few
V gene: TRBV6-5
J gene: TRBJ2-3
D gene: NA
CDR3 DNA: TGTGCCAGCAGTTACACGGGACTTGGGCGGGGGCTCACCACAGATACGCAGTATTTT
CDR3 protein: CASSYTGLGRGLTTDTQYF

clone size: NA
V gene: TRBV20-1
J gene: TRBJ1-1
D gene: NA
CDR3 DNA: TGCAGTGCTATATTAGGGGGACCGAAATCTGAAGCTTTCTTT
CDR3 protein: CSAILGGPKSEAFF

clone size: NA
V gene: TRBV4-2
J gene: TRBJ2-7
D gene: TRBD1
CDR3 DNA: TGTGCCAGCAGCCCTAACAGGGGATCGTACGAGCAGTACTTC
CDR3 protein: CASSPNRGSYEQYF

clone size: NA
V gene: TRBV20-1
J gene: TRBJ2-5
D gene: TRBD1
CDR3 DNA: TGCAGTGCTAGATCAATCCGACAGGGTTCCGAGACCCAGTACTTC
CDR3 protein: CSARSIRQGSETQYF

clone size: NA
V gene: TRBV5-1
J gene: TRBJ2-7
D gene: NA
CDR3 DNA: TGCGCCAGCAGACTCGGAGCCTACGAGCAGTACTTC
CDR3 protein: CASRLGAYEQYF

clone size: NA
V gene: TRBV3-1
J gene: TRBJ1-2
D gene: NA
CDR3 DNA: TGTGCCAGCAGCCATAGCTCTAACTATGGCTACACCTTC
CDR3 protein: CASSHSSNYGYTF

clone size: NA
V gene: TRBV20-1
J gene: TRBJ2-1
D gene: NA
CDR3 DNA: TGCAGTGCTAATATAGGGGTAAGATCCTACAATGAGCCGTTCTTC
CDR3 protein: CSANIGVRSYNEPFF

clone size: NA
V gene: TRBV9
J gene: TRBJ2-7
D gene: NA
CDR3 DNA: TGTGCCAGCAGCCCGAGCGTTATAGGAGCCTACGAGCAGTACTTC
CDR3 protein: CASSPSVIGAYEQYF

clone size: many
V gene: TRBV10-3
J gene: TRBJ2-7
D gene: NA
CDR3 DNA: TGTGCCATATCCGGGACTGGGGGCTACGAGCAGTACTTC
CDR3 protein: CAISGTGGYEQYF

clone size: NA
V gene: TRBV5-4
J gene: TRBJ2-3
D gene: TRBD1
CDR3 DNA: TGTGCCAGCAGCGGTGGGACAGTCAGGGATACGCAGTATTTT
CDR3 protein: CASSGGTVRDTQYF

clone size: once
V gene: TRBV6-5
J gene: TRBJ2-2
D gene: NA
CDR3 DNA: TGTGCCAGCAGTTATCGGACAAGGAACACCGGGGAGCTGTTTTTT
CDR3 protein: CASSYRTRNTGELFF

clone size: many
V gene: TRBV3-1
J gene: TRBJ2-7
D gene: NA
CDR3 DNA: TGTGCCAGCAGCCGAGGGTACCACGAGCAGTACTTC
CDR3 protein: CASSRGYHEQYF

clone size: many
V gene: TRBV9
J gene: TRBJ2-7
D gene: NA
CDR3 DNA: TGTGCCAGCAGCGGATTTCGGGACTTCCCCTACGAGCAGTACTTC
CDR3 protein: CASSGFRDFPYEQYF

clone size: few
V gene: TRBV12-3/TRBV12-4
J gene: TRBJ2-2
D gene: NA
CDR3 DNA: TGTGCCAGCAGTTCCCTACAGGGTCCCGGGGAGCTGTTTTTT
CDR3 protein: CASSSLQGPGELFF

clone size: few
V gene: TRBV9
J gene: TRBJ2-3
D gene: NA
CDR3 DNA: TGTGCCAGCAGCGGAGAGGCCGGGGATCCAGATACGCAGTATTTT
CDR3 protein: CASSGEAGDPDTQYF

clone size: NA
V gene: TRBV4-3
J gene: TRBJ2-4
D gene: TRBD2
CDR3 DNA: TGCGCCAGCAGCCAAGGGGTGGGGACTAGCGGGAGTGACATTCAGTACTTC
CDR3 protein: CASSQGVGTSGSDIQYF

clone size: NA
V gene: TRBV5-1
J gene: TRBJ2-3
D gene: TRBD2
CDR3 DNA: TGCGCCAGCAGCGAGGGACTAGCGGGAGGGAGCAGCACAGATACGCAGTATTTT
CDR3 protein: CASSEGLAGGSSTDTQYF

clone size: NA
V gene: TRBV20-1
J gene: TRBJ1-2
D gene: NA
CDR3 DNA: TGCAGTGCTAGAGTTCCCGGGTACTATGGCTACACCTTC
CDR3 protein: CSARVPGYYGYTF

clone size: many
V gene: TRBV20-1
J gene: TRBJ2-2
D gene: TRBD2
CDR3 DNA: TGCAGTGCCACCGGACTAGCGGGACGGAACACCGGGGAGCTGTTTTTT
CDR3 protein: CSATGLAGRNTGELFF